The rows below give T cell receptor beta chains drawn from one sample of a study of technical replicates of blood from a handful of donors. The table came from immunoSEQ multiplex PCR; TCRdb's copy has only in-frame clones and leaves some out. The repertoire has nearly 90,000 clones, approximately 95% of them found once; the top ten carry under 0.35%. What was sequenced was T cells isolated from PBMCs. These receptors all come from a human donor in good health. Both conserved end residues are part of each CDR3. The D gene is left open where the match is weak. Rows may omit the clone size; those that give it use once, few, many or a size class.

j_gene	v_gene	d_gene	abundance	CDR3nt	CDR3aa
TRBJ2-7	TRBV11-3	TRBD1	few	TGTGCCAGCAGAAAACAGGGGGAGCAGTACTTC	CASRKQGEQYF
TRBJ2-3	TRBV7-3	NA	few	TGTGCCAGCAGCTTGGGACTGACAGATACGCAGTATTTT	CASSLGLTDTQYF
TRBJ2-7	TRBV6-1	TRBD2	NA	TGTGCCAGCGCTAGCGGGAGCGCCTACGAGCAGTACTTC	CASASGSAYEQYF
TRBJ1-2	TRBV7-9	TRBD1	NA	TGTGCCAGCAGCTTAGGTCTTGGGACAGGGGGCGCAAACTATGGCTACACCTTC	CASSLGLGTGGANYGYTF
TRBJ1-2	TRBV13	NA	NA	TGTGCCAGCAGCTCCGCCAGGAGGGATAACTATGGCTACACCTTC	CASSSARRDNYGYTF
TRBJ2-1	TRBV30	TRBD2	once	TGTGCCTGGACCACCCTGGTAGCGGGGTACAATGAGCAGTTCTTC	CAWTTLVAGYNEQFF
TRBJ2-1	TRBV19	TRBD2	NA	TGTGCCAGTACCGCCCTAGAGCGGGGAGCCTACAATGAGCAGTTCTTC	CASTALERGAYNEQFF
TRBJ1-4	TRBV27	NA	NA	TGTGCCAGCGGCAAGGGGAAACTGTTTTTT	CASGKGKLFF
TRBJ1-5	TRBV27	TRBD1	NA	TGTGCCAGCAGTTTGGGACAGGGGAGGCAGCCCCAGCATTTT	CASSLGQGRQPQHF
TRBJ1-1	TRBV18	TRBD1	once	TGTGCCAGCTCACCAAGTTCACAGGGGCACACTGAAGCTTTCTTT	CASSPSSQGHTEAFF
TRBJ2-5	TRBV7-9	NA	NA	TGTGCCAGCAGCGCACGGGACAAAGAGACCCAGTACTTC	CASSARDKETQYF
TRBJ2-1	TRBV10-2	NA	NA	TGCGCCAGCAAAGCTTATAGCGTCAATGAGCAGTTCTTC	CASKAYSVNEQFF
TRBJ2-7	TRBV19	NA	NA	TGTGCCAGTTCAACCGGAGTTGACTCCTACGAGCAGTACTTC	CASSTGVDSYEQYF
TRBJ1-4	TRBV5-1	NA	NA	TGCGCCAGCAGCTTGTACACCGCAACTAATGAAAAACTGTTTTTT	CASSLYTATNEKLFF
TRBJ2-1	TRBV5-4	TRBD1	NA	TGTGCCAGCAGAAAGGGACAGGGGGTATGGGATGAGCAGTTCTTC	CASRKGQGVWDEQFF
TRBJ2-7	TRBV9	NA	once	TGTGCCAGCAGCGTAGGCGGGAACTCCTACGAGCAGTACTTC	CASSVGGNSYEQYF
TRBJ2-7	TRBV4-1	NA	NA	TGCGCCAGCAGCCAAGTCTACCCAGACAGCTACGAGCAGTACTTC	CASSQVYPDSYEQYF
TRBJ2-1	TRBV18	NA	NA	TGTGCCAGCTCACCGGGAGTATACAATGAGCAGTTCTTC	CASSPGVYNEQFF
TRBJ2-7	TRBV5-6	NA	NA	TGTGCCAGCAGCTTGTATATCGGCAGTAGCGCCTACGAGCAGTACTTC	CASSLYIGSSAYEQYF
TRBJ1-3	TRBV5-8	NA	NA	TGTGCCAGCAGCTTGGCGGGGGACGTAAGAGGAAACACCATATATTTT	CASSLAGDVRGNTIYF
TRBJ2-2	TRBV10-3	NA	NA	TGTGCCATCAGTGACAGGGGCAAGAACACCGGGGAGCTGTTTTTT	CAISDRGKNTGELFF
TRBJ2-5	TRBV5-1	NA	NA	TGCGCCAGCAGCTTGGGGACGGTCGCAGGGGAGACCCAGTACTTC	CASSLGTVAGETQYF
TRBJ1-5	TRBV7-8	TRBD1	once	TGTGCCAGCAGCCCCTACCTTACAACAGGGGAATATAGCAATCAGCCCCAGCATTTT	CASSPYLTTGEYSNQPQHF
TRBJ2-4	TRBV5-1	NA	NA	TGCGCCAGCAGCTTTACGGGGGCCAAAAACATTCAGTACTTC	CASSFTGAKNIQYF
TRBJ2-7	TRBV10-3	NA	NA	TGTGCCATCAGTGAGTTGAGCTACTACGAGCAGTACTTC	CAISELSYYEQYF
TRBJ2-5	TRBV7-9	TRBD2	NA	TGTGCCAGCAGCTTAGGGACTAGTAGGGAGGCGGAGACCCAGTACTTC	CASSLGTSREAETQYF
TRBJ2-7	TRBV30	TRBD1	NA	TGTGCCTGGAGACCGGGACAGAGCTCCTACGAGCAGTACTTC	CAWRPGQSSYEQYF
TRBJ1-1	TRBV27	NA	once	TGTGCCAGCAGTTTACAGGTAAACACTGAAGCTTTCTTT	CASSLQVNTEAFF
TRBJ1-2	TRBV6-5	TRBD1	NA	TGTGCCAGCAGTTACTCGGGAGACAGGGCGTGGGGCTACACCTTC	CASSYSGDRAWGYTF
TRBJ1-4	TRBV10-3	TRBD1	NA	TGTGCCATAGGACAGGGTAGCGAAAAACTGTTTTTT	CAIGQGSEKLFF
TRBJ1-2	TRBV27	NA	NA	TGTGCCAGCAGTTTCTTACAGGGCAGGGATGGCTACACCTTC	CASSFLQGRDGYTF
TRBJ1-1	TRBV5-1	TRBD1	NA	TGCGCCAGCAGCCCCGGGACAGGACAAATGAACACTGAAGCTTTCTTT	CASSPGTGQMNTEAFF
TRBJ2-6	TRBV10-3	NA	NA	TGTGCCACCTCCCCTTCTGGGGCCAACGTCCTGACTTTC	CATSPSGANVLTF
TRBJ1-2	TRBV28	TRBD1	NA	TGTGCCAGCAGTTTGACAGGGTGGGATGGCTACACCTTC	CASSLTGWDGYTF
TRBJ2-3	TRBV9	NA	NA	TGTGCCAGCAGCGACTACTACACAGATACGCAGTATTTT	CASSDYYTDTQYF
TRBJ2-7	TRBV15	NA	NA	TGTGCCACCAAGATAGGATACCGGGAAGAGCAGTACTTC	CATKIGYREEQYF
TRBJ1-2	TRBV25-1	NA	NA	TGTGCCAGCAGTAAAACCGGCCGAGCGGACTATGGCTACACCTTC	CASSKTGRADYGYTF
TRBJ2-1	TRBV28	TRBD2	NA	TGTGCCAGCAGTCCGGGACTAGAGGTGGTTGAGCAGTTCTTC	CASSPGLEVVEQFF
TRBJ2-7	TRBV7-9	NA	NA	TGTGCCAGCAGCCCAGACACAGGGTTCCACGAGCAGTACTTC	CASSPDTGFHEQYF
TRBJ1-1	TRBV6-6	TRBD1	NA	TGTGCCAGCAGTTTCTCCGGGACAGCAGGTACTGAAGCTTTCTTT	CASSFSGTAGTEAFF